The TCR beta chain described here comes from a study of vaccination and CD4 T cells after COVID-19. Treatment denoted: roughly 10-day PBMC culture with coronavirus spike peptide pools or control peptides (ViraFEST assay). The Oncomine TCR Beta short-read assay sequenced DNA from cultured CD4+ T cells. TCRdb itself ran the PCR reads through MiXCR, one entry per CDR3 protein. This sample has roughly 20,000 distinct CDR3 sequences, with less than 55% found just once. There are 16 residues in the CDR3. V gave up 2 bases and J gave up 0 bases, with 10 bases separating them. CDR1 is MNHEY, CDR2 SVGAGI, per germline. This clonotype was seen a few times. Antigen: not known.

This receptor was obtained from a human donor who had recovered from COVID-19. The chain is built from TRBV6-5 and TRBJ2-2, with no clear D. Sequences were obtained from CD4+ T cells from blood, cultured in vitro. The DNA of the CDR3 is TGTGCCAGCAGTTACCGTCCATTAACGAACACCGGGGAGCTGTTTTTT. Protein: CASSYRPLTNTGELFF.